A selection of T cell receptor beta chains follows, all from one sample in a study of blood T cell repertoires in COVID-19. Profiled with immunoSEQ multiplex PCR; TCRdb holds only in-frame clones, not every one. The sample has almost 300,000 clones; about 88% are singletons. The specimen sequenced was peripheral blood. The receptors derive from a man between 70 and 80 years old with acute or convalescent COVID-19. Both conserved end residues are part of each CDR3. The order of the fields is clone size, J gene, V gene, D gene, CDR3 protein, CDR3 DNA. D genes are given only for firm matches. The size field is filled for only some rows; it gives once, few, many or a size class.

clone_size: .; j_call: TRBJ2-5; v_call: TRBV27; d_call: TRBD1; cdr3_aa: CASSHLTGVGQETQYF; cdr3_nt: TGTGCCAGCAGCCACTTGACAGGGGTTGGACAAGAGACCCAGTACTTC
clone_size: .; j_call: TRBJ1-6; v_call: TRBV4-2; d_call: .; cdr3_aa: CASSQGTRVMDSPLHF; cdr3_nt: TGTGCCAGCAGCCAAGGGACGAGGGTTATGGATTCACCCCTCCACTTT
clone_size: .; j_call: TRBJ2-1; v_call: TRBV4-1; d_call: TRBD2; cdr3_aa: CASSQGLAGYEQFF; cdr3_nt: TGCGCCAGCAGCCAAGGACTAGCGGGCTATGAGCAGTTCTTC
clone_size: .; j_call: TRBJ2-7; v_call: TRBV6-2/TRBV6-3; d_call: .; cdr3_aa: CASSYSNRHGSYEQYF; cdr3_nt: TGTGCCAGCAGTTACTCGAACCGACATGGGTCCTACGAGCAGTACTTC
clone_size: .; j_call: TRBJ1-2; v_call: TRBV28; d_call: TRBD1; cdr3_aa: CASSPGQGSVFYGYTF; cdr3_nt: TGTGCCAGCAGTCCGGGACAGGGTAGCGTGTTCTATGGCTACACCTTC
clone_size: .; j_call: TRBJ1-5; v_call: TRBV3-1/TRBV3-2; d_call: .; cdr3_aa: CASSQDNSYPRGPQHF; cdr3_nt: TGTGCCAGCAGCCAAGATAATAGTTATCCCCGGGGGCCCCAGCATTTT
clone_size: .; j_call: TRBJ2-1; v_call: TRBV11-3; d_call: .; cdr3_aa: CASSLEGVNEQFF; cdr3_nt: TGTGCCAGCAGCTTAGAAGGGGTGAATGAGCAGTTCTTC
clone_size: .; j_call: TRBJ1-6; v_call: TRBV5-8; d_call: .; cdr3_aa: CASSLRLYWGDDTVSPLHF; cdr3_nt: TGTGCCAGCAGCTTACGTCTGTATTGGGGGGACGACACGGTTTCACCCCTCCACTTT
clone_size: .; j_call: TRBJ2-1; v_call: TRBV10-3; d_call: TRBD2; cdr3_aa: CAISESGGRIDEQFF; cdr3_nt: TGTGCCATCAGTGAGTCGGGGGGGAGGATCGATGAGCAGTTCTTC
clone_size: once; j_call: TRBJ1-4; v_call: TRBV4-1; d_call: .; cdr3_aa: CASSQDVQFHEKLFF; cdr3_nt: TGCGCCAGCAGCCAAGATGTTCAGTTTCATGAAAAACTGTTTTTT
clone_size: .; j_call: TRBJ2-4; v_call: TRBV5-1; d_call: TRBD1; cdr3_aa: CASSSGQGVDIQYF; cdr3_nt: TGCGCCAGCAGCTCCGGACAGGGGGTGGACATTCAGTACTTC
clone_size: .; j_call: TRBJ2-7; v_call: TRBV29-1; d_call: TRBD1; cdr3_aa: CSVSSPDRASSYEQYF; cdr3_nt: TGCAGCGTTTCTAGTCCGGACAGGGCGAGCTCCTACGAGCAGTACTTC
clone_size: .; j_call: TRBJ1-1; v_call: TRBV20-1; d_call: .; cdr3_aa: CSASGGRGNTEAFF; cdr3_nt: TGCAGTGCTAGTGGCGGCAGGGGTAACACTGAAGCTTTCTTT
clone_size: .; j_call: TRBJ2-5; v_call: TRBV5-1; d_call: TRBD2; cdr3_aa: CASSLGGSGSQETQYF; cdr3_nt: TGCGCCAGCAGCTTGGGTGGTAGCGGGAGCCAAGAGACCCAGTACTTC
clone_size: .; j_call: TRBJ2-1; v_call: TRBV20-1; d_call: .; cdr3_aa: CSASRSVSSSYNEQFF; cdr3_nt: TGCAGTGCTAGTAGATCCGTGTCGAGCTCCTACAATGAGCAGTTCTTC
clone_size: .; j_call: TRBJ2-7; v_call: TRBV6-6; d_call: TRBD2; cdr3_aa: CASSYSALAGQWEQYF; cdr3_nt: TGTGCCAGCAGTTACTCGGCTCTAGCGGGGCAGTGGGAGCAGTACTTC
clone_size: once; j_call: TRBJ1-1; v_call: TRBV5-5; d_call: .; cdr3_aa: CASSLVGGGTEAFF; cdr3_nt: TGTGCCAGCAGCTTGGTCGGGGGAGGCACTGAAGCTTTCTTT
clone_size: .; j_call: TRBJ2-1; v_call: TRBV28; d_call: TRBD1; cdr3_aa: CASSQGAKRIF; cdr3_nt: TGTGCCAGCAGTCAGGGGGCTAAGCGAATCTTC
clone_size: once; j_call: TRBJ1-2; v_call: TRBV25-1; d_call: .; cdr3_aa: CASSGGATRGYGYTF; cdr3_nt: TGTGCCAGCAGTGGTGGGGCTACCCGCGGCTATGGCTACACCTTC
clone_size: .; j_call: TRBJ2-1; v_call: TRBV6-5; d_call: TRBD2; cdr3_aa: CASTGLAGGLNEQFF; cdr3_nt: TGTGCCAGCACGGGACTAGCGGGGGGGCTCAATGAGCAGTTCTTC
clone_size: .; j_call: TRBJ2-7; v_call: TRBV4-1; d_call: TRBD2; cdr3_aa: CASSQVSVAGRSEQYF; cdr3_nt: TGCGCCAGCAGCCAAGTTTCGGTAGCGGGGAGAAGCGAGCAGTACTTC
clone_size: .; j_call: TRBJ1-5; v_call: TRBV5-6; d_call: .; cdr3_aa: CASGDSRRGNRNQPQHF; cdr3_nt: TGTGCCAGCGGCGACTCCCGGCGGGGGAACCGCAATCAGCCCCAGCATTTT
clone_size: .; j_call: TRBJ2-7; v_call: TRBV25-1; d_call: TRBD1; cdr3_aa: CASSESTGTVSYEQYF; cdr3_nt: TGTGCCAGCAGTGAATCTACCGGGACAGTCTCCTACGAGCAGTACTTC
clone_size: .; j_call: TRBJ1-1; v_call: TRBV27; d_call: .; cdr3_aa: CASRRALSTEAFF; cdr3_nt: TGTGCCAGCAGACGCGCTTTGAGCACTGAAGCTTTCTTT
clone_size: .; j_call: TRBJ1-5; v_call: TRBV4-3; d_call: .; cdr3_aa: CASSQERGGWPQHF; cdr3_nt: TGCGCCAGCAGCCAAGAAAGGGGGGGGTGGCCCCAGCATTTT
clone_size: few; j_call: TRBJ2-3; v_call: TRBV19; d_call: TRBD1; cdr3_aa: CASSQGARTDTQYF; cdr3_nt: TGTGCCAGTAGCCAGGGGGCGCGTACAGATACGCAGTATTTT
clone_size: few; j_call: TRBJ2-2; v_call: TRBV10-3; d_call: TRBD2; cdr3_aa: CATRGTSGTGELFF; cdr3_nt: TGTGCCACCCGGGGGACTAGCGGCACCGGGGAGCTGTTTTTT
clone_size: .; j_call: TRBJ1-1; v_call: TRBV7-6; d_call: .; cdr3_aa: CASSFGEDTEAFF; cdr3_nt: TGTGCCAGCAGCTTTGGGGAGGACACTGAAGCTTTCTTT
clone_size: once; j_call: TRBJ2-7; v_call: TRBV18; d_call: TRBD2; cdr3_aa: CASSLGTSGLYEQYF; cdr3_nt: TGTGCCAGCTCGCTCGGGACTAGCGGGTTATACGAGCAGTACTTC
clone_size: .; j_call: TRBJ2-3; v_call: TRBV19; d_call: .; cdr3_aa: CASSITLAGPTDTQYF; cdr3_nt: TGTGCCAGTAGTATAACGCTGGCGGGACCTACAGATACGCAGTATTTT
clone_size: .; j_call: TRBJ1-5; v_call: TRBV7-9; d_call: .; cdr3_aa: CASSEAGRENQPQHF; cdr3_nt: TGTGCCAGCAGCGAAGCGGGGAGGGAAAATCAGCCCCAGCATTTT
clone_size: .; j_call: TRBJ2-7; v_call: TRBV7-3; d_call: TRBD2; cdr3_aa: CASSLIGPSGGYEQYF; cdr3_nt: TGTGCCAGCAGCTTAATTGGGCCTAGCGGGGGATACGAGCAGTACTTC
clone_size: .; j_call: TRBJ1-3; v_call: TRBV11-2; d_call: .; cdr3_aa: CASSATHSGNTIYF; cdr3_nt: TGTGCCAGCAGCGCTACCCACTCTGGAAACACCATATATTTT
clone_size: .; j_call: TRBJ1-1; v_call: TRBV10-3; d_call: .; cdr3_aa: CAISELAGSNTEAFF; cdr3_nt: TGTGCCATCAGTGAGTTGGCAGGATCGAACACTGAAGCTTTCTTT
clone_size: .; j_call: TRBJ2-2; v_call: TRBV9; d_call: .; cdr3_aa: CASSVDLRGRITGELFF; cdr3_nt: TGTGCCAGCAGCGTAGATCTGAGGGGGAGAATCACCGGGGAGCTGTTTTTT